This T cell receptor beta chain is from a study of shared clonotypes between healthy human individuals. The repertoire was sequenced with immunoSEQ multiplex PCR; TCRdb's copy has only in-frame clones and lacks some. The sample includes 950,000 to 1,300,000 clones, around 76% of them seen just once. There are 15 residues in the CDR3. CDR1 and CDR2 from the germline V gene are SGDLS and YYNGEE. The V gene lost 4 bases and the J gene lost 1 base, with 11 bases spanning the gap. The chain employs TRBV9 and TRBJ2-2; a weak D match, TRBD2 (6 bases). This TCR derives from a man aged 18 to 30 in good health. The sample taken for sequencing was memory CD4+ T cells sorted from blood. Subset in this sample: CD45RA-negative fraction. CDR3 in DNA: TGTGCCAGCAGCATGGGACTGTTGAACACCGGGGAGCTGTTTTTT. Its translation is CASSMGLLNTGELFF.